The subject of this entry is one T cell receptor beta chain. Treatment specified: 15 Gy SBRT to primary tumor, nephrectomy 4 weeks later. The protocol was immunoSEQ multiplex PCR, while the TCRdb copy is restricted to in-frame clones and leaves out a portion. The sample lists under 20,000 clones; 55% to 65% were seen once. This record comes from a study of radiation and T cells in renal cell carcinoma. Material: tumor tissue, obtained from a patient whose treatment included radiotherapy and nephrectomy. The source is a woman in her 70s with renal cell carcinoma.

DNA of the CDR3: TGTGCCAGCAGGAAGGGGAGTGAGCAGTTCTTC. The encoded protein is CASRKGSEQFF. The chain has TRBV25-1 and TRBJ2-1; D is possibly TRBD1 or TRBD2 (5 bases each). Germline V gene sequence: CDR1 MGHDK, CDR2 SYGVNS. The CDR3 length is 11 residues. Trimming left V 6 bases short and J 9 bases short, with 9 bases between.